This T cell receptor beta chain was sequenced for a study of shared clonotypes between healthy human individuals. In germline, CDR1 is SGHTA, CDR2 FQGNSA. V was clipped by 5 bases and J by 3 bases; unmatched bases: 7. The CDR3 consists of 15 residues. Participating donors were healthy, HIV-negative adults free of recent acute infections or vaccinations. Samples underwent the assay at deep level. Replicate sorted-subset PCRs were loaded with around 210 ng DNA, about 30,000 T cell genomes. Only in-frame clones appear in the TCRdb table, and some are missing; sequencing was by immunoSEQ multiplex PCR. Among approximately 1,500,000 clones, 96% were seen once, and the ten largest hold approximately 1%.

The specimen sequenced was naive CD4+ T cells sorted from blood. Documented subset: CD45RA+ positively selected. This clonotype was sampled from a man aged 25-45 years in good health. The chain couples TRBV7-2 to TRBJ2-7, with 10 bases fitting TRBD1. DNA of the CDR3: TGTGCCAGCAGCGTCGGACAGGGGGTTGGCTACGAGCAGTACTTC. This codes for CASSVGQGVGYEQYF.